What follows describes a single T cell receptor (beta chain). Germline V gene sequence: CDR1 MDHEN, CDR2 SYDVKM. This CDR3 is built from 12 residues. V was shortened by 3 bases and J by 9 bases, with 9 bases between the two germline ends. This specimen comes from a study of blood T cell repertoires in COVID-19. Overall study: Spain, Italy and the United States supplied samples that represented acute and convalescent COVID-19. Sample material is recorded as cDNA or gDNA derived from T cells, B-cell-depleted T cells, or PBMCs.

Original data processing: Estimation of nucleated cell counts relied on the amplification of reference gene primers. Sequenced by immunoSEQ multiplex PCR; TCRdb stores in-frame clones only, minus some. V and J calls plus clone size are reproduced from that table; the DNA served to infer D and trimming. The table has more than 35,000 clones, approximately 79% seen once; the top ten hold around 20%. The sequence was collected from a man in his sixties or seventies with acute or convalescent COVID-19. Sequenced input: peripheral blood. The V gene is TRBV28, the J gene TRBJ2-1; D ambiguous. This chain's CDR3 is CASSFTIGEQFF. The CDR3 DNA reads TGTGCCAGCAGTTTCACGATCGGTGAGCAGTTCTTC.